Below, 19 T cell receptor beta chains from the same sample are listed, as sequenced in a study of CD8+CD57+ T cells in acquired aplastic anemia. Genomic DNA, serving as template, underwent TCR beta VDJ and CDR3 profiling. TCRdb independently ran MiXCR on the reads; one entry per CDR3 protein. The sample holds under 350,000 distinct CDR3 sequences, approximately 60% seen once. Patients included in sequencing had previously demonstrated CD8+CD57+ cell expansion by flow cytometry. Material for sequencing was sorted CD4+, CD8+, or CD8+CD57+ T cells (not recorded which) from PBMCs. Every receptor here comes from a human donor with aplastic anemia.

V gene TRBV7-8 combines with J gene TRBJ1-1; D unclear. V was trimmed by 5 bases and J by 8 bases, leaving 12 bases between them. CDR1 is SGHVS, CDR2 FQNEAQ, per germline. The CDR3 has 12 residues. CDR3 residues: CASSADILEAFF. In DNA, the CDR3 is TGTGCCAGCAGCGCTGACATCCTAGAAGCTTTCTTT.

The table lists this clonotype with many counts. The chain joins TRBV7-8 to TRBJ1-6; D not resolved. Trimming cost V 1 base and J 3 bases, with 7 bases left between them. This CDR3 contains 15 residues. Germline CDR1 reads SGHVS; CDR2 reads FQNEAQ. CDR3 DNA sequence: TGTGCCAGCAGCTTAGATAGTAACTATAATTCACCCCTCCACTTT. Amino acid sequence: CASSLDSNYNSPLHF.

The chain couples TRBV7-3 to TRBJ2-7; D possibly corresponds to TRBD1 (8 bases). V lost 9 bases, J lost 0 bases, and 15 bases lay in between. Germline V gives CDR1 SGHTA, CDR2 FQGTGA. The CDR3 loop spans 14 amino acids. CDR3 amino acids: CARTGGGPSYEQYF. In DNA, the CDR3 is TGTGCCAGAACAGGGGGGGGGCCCTCCTACGAGCAGTACTTC.

This chain joins TRBV7-6 and TRBJ1-1; 8 bases agree with TRBD1. V gave up 6 bases and J gave up 3 bases; unmatched junction bases: 3. The germline V gene has CDR1 SGHVS and CDR2 FNYEAQ. This CDR3 spans 13 amino acids. The CDR3 here is CASRPTGDTEAFF. CDR3 DNA: TGTGCCAGCAGACCGACAGGGGACACTGAAGCTTTCTTT.

This clonotype was seen repeatedly, ten times or more. The chain recombines TRBV5-8 with TRBJ2-5, with 7 positions matching TRBD1. Germline V CDR1 and CDR2: SGHTS, YDEGEE. V was pared by 1 base and J by 5 bases, with 17 bases of the junction left unmatched. The CDR3 sequence is 18 residues long. The CDR3 DNA is TGTGCCAGCAGCTTGTGGGGGACGACAGGGCGAAAACGGGAGACCCAGTACTTC. It is translated as CASSLWGTTGRKRETQYF.

This clonotype has at least ten counts. The chain has TRBV2 and TRBJ2-7; TRBD1 agrees at 9 bases. The V segment lost 2 bases and the J segment 2 bases; nucleotides outside the gene matches: 1. Germline-derived CDR1 and CDR2 are SNHLY and FYNNEI. The CDR3 loop spans 14 amino acids. The CDR3 nucleotides are TGTGCCAGCAGTGAACGGGACAGGGCCTACGAGCAGTACTTC. This codes for CASSERDRAYEQYF. Drawing the rest from reference TRBV2 and TRBJ2-7, the complete variable domain is EPEVTQTPSHQVTQMGQEVILRCVPISNHLYFYWYRQILGQKVEFLVSFYNNEISEKSEIFDDQFSVERPDGSNFTLKIRSTKLEDSAMYFCASSERDRAYEQYFGPGTRLTVT.

This chain uses TRBV18 with TRBJ2-1, with D unclear. The CDR3 runs to 15 residues. Trimming pared 3 bases from V and 0 bases from J, leaving 9 bases between. CDR1 is KGHSH, CDR2 LQKENI, per germline. The CDR3: CASSPDQSSYNEQFF. In DNA, the CDR3 is TGTGCCAGCTCACCTGACCAGAGCTCCTACAATGAGCAGTTCTTC.

This clonotype was observed a few times. The CDR3 loop is CSANRVVSYEQYF. For the CDR3, the DNA is TGCAGTGCCAACCGGGTCGTTTCCTACGAGCAGTACTTC. V is TRBV20-1 and J is TRBJ2-7; D is ambiguous. Germline CDR1 and CDR2: DFQATT and SNEGSKA (reference sequence). The CDR3 is 13 amino acids. Trimming cost V 6 bases and J 1 base, with 13 bases left between them.

This clonotype has ten or more counts. This rearrangement joins TRBV19 to TRBJ1-1, with D maybe TRBD1 (6 bases). The CDR3 extends over 12 amino acids. From germline, CDR1 is LNHDA and CDR2 SQIVND (reference sequence). Trimming shortened V by 8 bases and J by 5 bases, and 12 bases separated the two germline ends. CDR3 region: CASGTGWTEAFF. CDR3 sequence (DNA): TGTGCCAGTGGAACAGGGTGGACTGAAGCTTTCTTT.

The chain combines TRBV7-9 with TRBJ1-2, with D tentatively TRBD1 (6 bases). Germline CDR1 and CDR2: SEHNR and FQNEAQ (reference sequence). Trimming left V 5 bases short and J 8 bases short, with 21 bases between. The CDR3 spans 15 residues. CDR3 bases: TGTGCCAGCAGCCAGCCCCTTACAGGGATTATCGGCTACACCTTC. This gives the protein CASSQPLTGIIGYTF.

Details on this clonotype: This may be a read error, as it is one base from a much larger clone. The genes are TRBV5-5 and TRBJ2-1; 13 bases agree with TRBD2. Germline V CDR1 and CDR2: SGHKS, YYEKEE (reference sequence). The CDR3 consists of 16 residues. The CDR3: CASSWYSGTSGNDQFF. CDR3 in DNA: TGTGCCAGCAGCTGGTATTCCGGGACTAGCGGGAATGATCAGTTCTTC.

This clonotype occurred a few times. This chain links TRBV10-2 with TRBJ2-1; D is ambiguous. Germline V lookup: CDR1 WSHSY, CDR2 SAAADI. There are 12 residues in the CDR3. Trimming cost V 5 bases and J 3 bases, with 5 bases left between them. The chain's CDR3 is CASSHDYNEQFF. CDR3 nucleotides: TGCGCCAGCAGTCACGACTACAATGAGCAGTTCTTC.

This clonotype was observed a few times. The rearrangement uses TRBV7-2 and TRBJ1-1, with 7 bases fitting TRBD1. Losses at the gene ends were 6 bases for V and 8 bases for J; bases not matched to a gene: 18. The CDR3 covers 16 residues. The V gene's germline CDR1 is SGHTA and CDR2 FQGNSA. The CDR3 nucleotides are TGTGCCAGCAGTTTATCGGACCGGACAGGCCAGCCAGAAGCTTTCTTT. Its translation: CASSLSDRTGQPEAFF.

The CDR3 sequence is CATSRDSDYGYTF. DNA for the CDR3: TGTGCCACCAGCAGAGATTCGGATTATGGCTACACCTTC. V usage is TRBV15 and J usage is TRBJ1-2; D call uncertain. V was pared by 0 bases and J by 5 bases, with 7 bases between. The germline gives CDR1 LNHNV, CDR2 YYDKDF (reference sequence). This CDR3 is 13 amino acids long.

The table lists this clonotype with a few counts. The rearrangement joins TRBV2 to TRBJ1-2, with 8 nucleotides matching TRBD1. Germline V gene lookup returns CDR1 SNHLY and CDR2 FYNNEI. The CDR3 covers 16 residues. V shed 1 base and J 4 bases; nucleotides not matched to a gene: 8. CDR3 protein: CASSEDRTGLLYGYTF. For the CDR3, the DNA is TGTGCCAGCAGTGAAGATAGGACAGGGTTACTCTATGGCTACACCTTC.

Concerning this clonotype: At one end the junction does not follow the germline gene, possibly because of a read error. The CDR3 reads CASSLLAGGREAQYF. In nucleotides, the CDR3 is TGTGCCAGCAGCTTGTTAGCGGGGGGGCGAGAGGCCCAGTACTTC. The chain links TRBV5-4 to TRBJ2-5; 11 nucleotides line up with TRBD2. CDR1 is SGHNT and CDR2 is YYREEE in the germline V gene (reference sequence). The CDR3 spans 15 residues. The full variable domain, completed using reference TRBV5-4 and TRBJ2-5, is ETGVTQSPTHLIKTRGQQVTLRCSSQSGHNTVSWYQQALGQGPQFIFQYYREEENGRGNFPPRFSGLQFPNYSSELNVNALELDDSALYLCASSLLAGGREAQYFGPGTRLLVL.

This CDR3 reads CASSPTRGHANYGYTF. CDR3 coding DNA: TGTGCCAGCTCACCAACCAGGGGGCACGCTAACTATGGCTACACCTTC. The rearrangement uses TRBV18 and TRBJ1-2; 8 bases agree with TRBD1. V lost 2 bases, J lost 0 bases, and 5 bases stayed unmatched. The CDR3 sequence is 16 residues long. The germline V gene encodes CDR1 KGHSH and CDR2 LQKENI.

CDR3 loop: CASVRGVGGEQYF. The CDR3 DNA reads as TGTGCCAGCGTCCGGGGGGTCGGCGGCGAGCAGTACTTC. V usage is TRBV7-2 and J usage is TRBJ2-7; TRBD2 agrees at 7 bases. With 8 bases clipped from V and 6 bases from J, the junction kept 10 bases outside the gene matches. Germline values: CDR1 SGHTA, CDR2 FQGNSA. The CDR3 contains 13 residues.

J is TRBJ2-7 and V is TRBV7-6; D may be TRBD1 or TRBD2 (5 bases each). The CDR3 totals 15 residues. The V and J ends lost 2 bases and 3 bases respectively, with 14 bases between them. The germline V gene encodes CDR1 SGHVS and CDR2 FNYEAQ. DNA of the CDR3: TGTGCCAGCAGCTTAATAGGGACCGGTAACTACGAGCAGTACTTC. As protein: CASSLIGTGNYEQYF. The full variable domain, its missing parts supplied by reference TRBV7-6 and TRBJ2-7, is GAGVSQSPRYKVTKRGQDVALRCDPISGHVSLYWYRQALGQGPEFLTYFNYEAQQDKSGLPNDRFSAERPEGSISTLTIQRTEQRDSAMYRCASSLIGTGNYEQYFGPGTRLTVT.